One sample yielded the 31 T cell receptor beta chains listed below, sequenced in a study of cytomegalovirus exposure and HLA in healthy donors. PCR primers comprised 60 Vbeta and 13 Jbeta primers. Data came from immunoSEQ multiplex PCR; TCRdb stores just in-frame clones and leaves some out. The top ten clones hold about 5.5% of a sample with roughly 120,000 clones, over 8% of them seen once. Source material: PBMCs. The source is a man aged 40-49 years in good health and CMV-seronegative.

This CDR3 is CASSHLTGDGNSPLHF. CDR3 bases: TGCGCCAGCAGCCACCTAACAGGGGACGGGAACTCACCCCTCCACTTT. This chain joins TRBV4-1 and TRBJ1-6, with 7 bases aligning to TRBD1. The CDR3 runs 16 residues. Per germline, CDR1 MGHRA and CDR2 YSYEKL. V trimming: 3 bases; J trimming: 10 bases; junction bases outside the gene matches: 12.

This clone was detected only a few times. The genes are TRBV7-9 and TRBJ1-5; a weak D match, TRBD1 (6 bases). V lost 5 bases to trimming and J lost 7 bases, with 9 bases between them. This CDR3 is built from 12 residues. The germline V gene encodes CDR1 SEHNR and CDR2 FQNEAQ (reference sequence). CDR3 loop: CASSPQGQPQHF. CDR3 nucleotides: TGTGCCAGCAGCCCCCAGGGGCAGCCCCAGCATTTT.

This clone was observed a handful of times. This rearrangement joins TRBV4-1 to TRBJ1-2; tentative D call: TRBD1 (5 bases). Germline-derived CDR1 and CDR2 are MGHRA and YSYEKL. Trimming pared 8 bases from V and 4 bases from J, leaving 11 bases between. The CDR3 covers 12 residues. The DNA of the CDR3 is TGCGCCAGCTCGGGGGGAATCTATGGCTACACCTTC. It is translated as CASSGGIYGYTF.

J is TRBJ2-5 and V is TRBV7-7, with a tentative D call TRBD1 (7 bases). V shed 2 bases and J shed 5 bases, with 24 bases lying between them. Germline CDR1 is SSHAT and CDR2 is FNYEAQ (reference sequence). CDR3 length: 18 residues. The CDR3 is CASSLRSPPGAGQETQYF. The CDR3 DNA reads TGTGCCAGCAGCTTAAGAAGCCCCCCGGGGGCGGGACAGGAGACCCAGTACTTC.

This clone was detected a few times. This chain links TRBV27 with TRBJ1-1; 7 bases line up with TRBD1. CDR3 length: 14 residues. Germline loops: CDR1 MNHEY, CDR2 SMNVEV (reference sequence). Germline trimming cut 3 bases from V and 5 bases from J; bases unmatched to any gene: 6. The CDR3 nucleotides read TGTGCCAGCAGTTTTCGACAGGGTGGGACTGAAGCTTTCTTT. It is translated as CASSFRQGGTEAFF.

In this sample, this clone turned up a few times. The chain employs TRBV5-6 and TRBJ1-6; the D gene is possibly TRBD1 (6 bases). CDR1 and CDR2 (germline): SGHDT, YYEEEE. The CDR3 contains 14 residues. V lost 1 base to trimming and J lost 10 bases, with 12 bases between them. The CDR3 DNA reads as TGTGCCAGCAGCTTGCTGCAGGGGAGCTCACCCCTCCACTTT. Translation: CASSLLQGSSPLHF.

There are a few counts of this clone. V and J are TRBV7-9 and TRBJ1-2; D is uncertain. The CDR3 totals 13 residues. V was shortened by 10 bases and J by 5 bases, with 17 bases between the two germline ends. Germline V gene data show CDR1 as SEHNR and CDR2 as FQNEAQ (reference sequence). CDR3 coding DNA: TGTGCCACCTCCCCCGACGGGGAGTATGGCTACACCTTC. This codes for CATSPDGEYGYTF.

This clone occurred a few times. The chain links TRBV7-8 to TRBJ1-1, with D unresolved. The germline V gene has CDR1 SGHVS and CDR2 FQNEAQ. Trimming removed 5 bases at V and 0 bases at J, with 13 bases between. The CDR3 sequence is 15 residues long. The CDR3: CASSLRPGMNTEAFF. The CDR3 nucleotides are TGTGCCAGCAGCCTCCGGCCAGGAATGAACACTGAAGCTTTCTTT.

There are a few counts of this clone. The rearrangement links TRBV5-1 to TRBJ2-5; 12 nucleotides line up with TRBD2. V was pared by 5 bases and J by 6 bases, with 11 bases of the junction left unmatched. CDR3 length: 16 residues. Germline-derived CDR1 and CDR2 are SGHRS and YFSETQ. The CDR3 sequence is CASSQGPSGGAQTQYF. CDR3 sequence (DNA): TGCGCCAGCAGTCAAGGGCCTAGCGGGGGGGCGCAGACCCAGTACTTC.

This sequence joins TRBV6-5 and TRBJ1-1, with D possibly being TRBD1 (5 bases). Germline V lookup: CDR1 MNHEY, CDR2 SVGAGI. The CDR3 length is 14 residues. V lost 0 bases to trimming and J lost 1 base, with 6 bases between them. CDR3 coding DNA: TGTGCCAGCAGTTACTCGGACACGAACACTGAAGCTTTCTTT. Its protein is CASSYSDTNTEAFF.

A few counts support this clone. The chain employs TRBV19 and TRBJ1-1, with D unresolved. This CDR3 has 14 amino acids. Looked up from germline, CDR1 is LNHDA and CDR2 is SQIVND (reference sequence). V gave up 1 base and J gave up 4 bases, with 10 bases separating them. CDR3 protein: CASSIVALATEAFF. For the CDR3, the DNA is TGTGCCAGTAGTATAGTTGCGCTTGCCACTGAAGCTTTCTTT.

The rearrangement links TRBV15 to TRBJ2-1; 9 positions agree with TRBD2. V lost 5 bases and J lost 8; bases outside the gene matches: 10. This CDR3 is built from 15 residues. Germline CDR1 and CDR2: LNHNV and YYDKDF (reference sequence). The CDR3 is CATSLGAGGLDEQFF. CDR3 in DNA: TGTGCCACCAGCCTCGGGGCGGGGGGGTTGGATGAGCAGTTCTTC.

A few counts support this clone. This CDR3 reads CASSEARGSWDNEQFF. The CDR3 nucleotides read TGCGCCAGCAGTGAGGCCAGGGGGTCATGGGACAATGAGCAGTTCTTC. The V and J genes are TRBV10-1 and TRBJ2-1, with 7 bases aligning to TRBD1. The CDR3 runs 16 residues. With V trimmed by 2 bases and J by 5 bases, 9 bases remained unmatched. Germline V lookup: CDR1 WNHNN, CDR2 SYGVQD (reference sequence).

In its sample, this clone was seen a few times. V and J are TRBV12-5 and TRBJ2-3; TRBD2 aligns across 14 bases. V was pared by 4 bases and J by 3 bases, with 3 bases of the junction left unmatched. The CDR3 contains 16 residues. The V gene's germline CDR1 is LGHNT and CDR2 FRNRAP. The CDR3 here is CASGSGTSGGTDTQYF. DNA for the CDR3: TGTGCTAGTGGTTCCGGGACTAGCGGGGGAACAGATACGCAGTATTTT. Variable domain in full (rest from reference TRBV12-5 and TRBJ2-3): DARVTQTPRHKVTEMGQEVTMRCQPILGHNTVFWYRQTMMQGLELLAYFRNRAPLDDSGMPKDRFSAEMPDATLATLKIQPSEPRDSAVYFCASGSGTSGGTDTQYFGPGTRLTVL.

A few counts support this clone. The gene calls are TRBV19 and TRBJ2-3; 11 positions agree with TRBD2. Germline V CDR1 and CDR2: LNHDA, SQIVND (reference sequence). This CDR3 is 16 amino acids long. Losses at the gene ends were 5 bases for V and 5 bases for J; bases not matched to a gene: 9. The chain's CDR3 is CASSDRLAGRGDTQYF. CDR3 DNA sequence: TGTGCCAGTAGTGATAGACTAGCGGGGCGGGGAGATACGCAGTATTTT.

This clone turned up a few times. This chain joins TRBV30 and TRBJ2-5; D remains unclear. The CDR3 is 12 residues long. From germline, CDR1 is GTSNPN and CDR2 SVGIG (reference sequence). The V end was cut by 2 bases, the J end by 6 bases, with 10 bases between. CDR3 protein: CAWSRRAQTQYF. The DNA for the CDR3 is TGTGCCTGGAGTAGGAGAGCACAGACCCAGTACTTC.

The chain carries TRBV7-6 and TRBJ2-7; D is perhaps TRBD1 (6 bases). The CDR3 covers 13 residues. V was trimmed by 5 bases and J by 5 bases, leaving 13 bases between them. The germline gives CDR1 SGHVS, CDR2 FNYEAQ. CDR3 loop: CASSDNTGNEQYF. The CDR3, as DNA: TGTGCCAGCAGCGACAATACAGGGAACGAGCAGTACTTC.

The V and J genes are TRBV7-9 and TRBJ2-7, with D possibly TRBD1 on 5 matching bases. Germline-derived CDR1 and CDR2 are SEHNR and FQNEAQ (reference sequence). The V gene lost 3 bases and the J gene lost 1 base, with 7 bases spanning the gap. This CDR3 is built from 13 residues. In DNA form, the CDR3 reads TGTGCCAGCAGCTTCGACAGTTCCTACGAGCAGTACTTC. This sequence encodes CASSFDSSYEQYF.

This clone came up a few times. CDR3 nucleotide sequence: TGTGCCAGCAGTGGCCGGGACAGGGGTCCGGAGACCCAGTACTTC. Translated, it gives CASSGRDRGPETQYF. This sequence joins TRBV6-1 and TRBJ2-5; the match to TRBD1 covers 10 bases. V was clipped by 4 bases and J by 5 bases; unmatched bases: 7. This CDR3 spans 15 amino acids. Germline V gene data show CDR1 as MNHNS and CDR2 as SASEGT.

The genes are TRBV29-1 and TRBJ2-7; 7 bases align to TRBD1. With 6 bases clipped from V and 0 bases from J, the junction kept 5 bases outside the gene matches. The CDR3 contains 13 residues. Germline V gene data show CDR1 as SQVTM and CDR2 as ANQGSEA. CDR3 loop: CSVGQALSYEQYF. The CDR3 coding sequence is TGCAGCGTCGGACAGGCCCTCTCCTACGAGCAGTACTTC.

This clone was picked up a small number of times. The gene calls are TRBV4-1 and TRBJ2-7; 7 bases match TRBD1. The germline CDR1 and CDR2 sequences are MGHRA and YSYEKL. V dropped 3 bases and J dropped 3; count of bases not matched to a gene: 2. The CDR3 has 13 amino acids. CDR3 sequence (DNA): TGCGCCAGCAGCCAGACAGGGAGCTACGAGCAGTACTTC. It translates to CASSQTGSYEQYF.

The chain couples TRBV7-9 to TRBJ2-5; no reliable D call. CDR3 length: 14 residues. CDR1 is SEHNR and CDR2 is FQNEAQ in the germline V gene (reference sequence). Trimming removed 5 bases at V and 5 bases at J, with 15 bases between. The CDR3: CASSPLAVAETQYF. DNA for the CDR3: TGTGCCAGCAGCCCATTAGCCGTGGCGGAGACCCAGTACTTC. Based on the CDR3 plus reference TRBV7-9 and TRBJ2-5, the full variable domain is DTGVSQNPRHKITKRGQNVTFRCDPISEHNRLYWYRQTLGQGPEFLTYFQNEAQLEKSRLLSDRFSAERPKGSFSTLEIQRTEQGDSAMYLCASSPLAVAETQYFGPGTRLLVL.

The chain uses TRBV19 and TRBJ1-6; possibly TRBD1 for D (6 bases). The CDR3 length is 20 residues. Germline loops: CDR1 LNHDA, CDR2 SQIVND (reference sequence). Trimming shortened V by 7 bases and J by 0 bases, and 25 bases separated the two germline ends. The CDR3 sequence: CASTPGPADRADSYNSPLHF. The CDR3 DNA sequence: TGTGCCAGTACCCCTGGCCCCGCGGACAGAGCCGACTCCTATAATTCACCCCTCCACTTT.

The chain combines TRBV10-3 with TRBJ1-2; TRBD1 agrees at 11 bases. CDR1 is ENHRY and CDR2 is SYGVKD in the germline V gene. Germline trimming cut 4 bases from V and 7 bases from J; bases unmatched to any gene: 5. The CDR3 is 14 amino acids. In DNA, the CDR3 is TGTGCCATCAGTGGAGCCGGGACAGGGGGTGGCTACACCTTC. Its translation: CAISGAGTGGGYTF.

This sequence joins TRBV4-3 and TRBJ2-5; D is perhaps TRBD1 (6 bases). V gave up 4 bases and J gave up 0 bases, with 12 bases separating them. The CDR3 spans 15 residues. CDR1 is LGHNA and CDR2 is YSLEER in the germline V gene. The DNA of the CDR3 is TGCGCCAGCAGCCCCCTGGGGGCAGACCAAGAGACCCAGTACTTC. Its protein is CASSPLGADQETQYF.

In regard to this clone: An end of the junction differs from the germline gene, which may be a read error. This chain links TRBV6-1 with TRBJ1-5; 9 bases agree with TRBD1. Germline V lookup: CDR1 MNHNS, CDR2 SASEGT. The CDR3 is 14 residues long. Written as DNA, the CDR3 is TGTGCCAGCAGAAAGGGACAGGGTGGACAGCACCAGCATTTT. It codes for CASRKGQGGQHQHF.

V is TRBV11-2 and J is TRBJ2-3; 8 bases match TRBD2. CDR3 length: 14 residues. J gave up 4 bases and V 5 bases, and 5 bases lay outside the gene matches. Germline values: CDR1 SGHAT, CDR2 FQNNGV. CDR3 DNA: TGTGCCAGCAGCCACGGGGGGGCTTCAGATACGCAGTATTTT. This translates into CASSHGGASDTQYF. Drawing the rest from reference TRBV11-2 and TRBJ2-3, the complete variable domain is EAGVAQSPRYKIIEKRQSVAFWCNPISGHATLYWYQQILGQGPKLLIQFQNNGVVDDSQLPKDRFSAERLKGVDSTLKIQPAKLEDSAVYLCASSHGGASDTQYFGPGTRLTVL.

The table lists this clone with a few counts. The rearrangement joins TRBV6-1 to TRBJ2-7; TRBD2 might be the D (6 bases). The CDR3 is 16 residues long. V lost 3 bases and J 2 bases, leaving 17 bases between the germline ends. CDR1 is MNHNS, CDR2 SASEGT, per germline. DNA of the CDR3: TGTGCCAGCAGTGAGACGGCGGGGCCCCGTCCCTACGAGCAGTACTTC. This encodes CASSETAGPRPYEQYF.

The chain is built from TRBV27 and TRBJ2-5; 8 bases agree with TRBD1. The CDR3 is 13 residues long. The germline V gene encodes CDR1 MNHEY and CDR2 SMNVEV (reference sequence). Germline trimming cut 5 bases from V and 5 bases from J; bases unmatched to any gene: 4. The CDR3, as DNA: TGTGCCAGCAGTCCCGACAGGGGTGAGACCCAGTACTTC. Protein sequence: CASSPDRGETQYF.

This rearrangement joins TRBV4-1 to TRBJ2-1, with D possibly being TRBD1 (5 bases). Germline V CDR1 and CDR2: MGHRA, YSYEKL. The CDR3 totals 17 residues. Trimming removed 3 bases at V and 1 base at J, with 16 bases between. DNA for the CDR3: TGCGCCAGCAGCCAGACGGACATGGGATTTTCCTACAATGAGCAGTTCTTC. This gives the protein CASSQTDMGFSYNEQFF.

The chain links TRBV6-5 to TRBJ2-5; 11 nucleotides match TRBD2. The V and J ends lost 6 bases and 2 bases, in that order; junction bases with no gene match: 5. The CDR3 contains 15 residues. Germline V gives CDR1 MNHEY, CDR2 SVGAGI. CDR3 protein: CASSPLAGDQETQYF. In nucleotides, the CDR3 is TGTGCCAGCAGCCCACTAGCGGGGGATCAAGAGACCCAGTACTTC.